These T cell receptor beta chains were read from a single sample in a study of blood T cell repertoires in COVID-19. This table comes from immunoSEQ multiplex PCR, and its TCRdb copy is limited to in-frame clones, with some not included. In the table there are roughly 410,000 clones, approximately 90% of which are singletons. Sequencing input: peripheral blood. These receptors all stem from a woman between 40 and 55 years old with COVID-19, enrolled during active disease. Each CDR3 is given with its conserved first and last residue. A D gene is named only where the DNA matches it firmly. Clone size is not always given. Where it is, it says once, few, many or a class for expanded clones.

TRBV10-3	TRBJ2-3	-	TRBD2	CAISRTSGATDTQYF	TGTGCCATCAGTCGGACTAGCGGGGCCACAGATACGCAGTATTTT
TRBV15	TRBJ1-6	-	-	CATSRGSFSPLHF	TGTGCCACCAGCAGAGGTAGTTTTTCACCCCTCCACTTT
TRBV7-3	TRBJ2-2	-	-	CASSPSIRGNTGELFF	TGTGCCAGCAGCCCCTCTATCAGGGGGAACACCGGGGAGCTGTTTTTT
TRBV5-1	TRBJ1-2	-	-	CASSALPPGANYGYTF	TGCGCCAGCAGCGCACTGCCTCCCGGAGCTAACTATGGCTACACCTTC
TRBV12-3/TRBV12-4	TRBJ1-2	-	TRBD1	CASSRDRNYGYTF	TGTGCCAGCAGCCGGGACAGGAACTATGGCTACACCTTC
TRBV27	TRBJ2-7	-	-	CASSASGGTYEQYF	TGTGCCAGCAGTGCCTCCGGGGGTACCTACGAGCAGTACTTC
TRBV5-4	TRBJ2-2	-	TRBD2	CASSLGGAGGNTGELFF	TGTGCCAGCAGCTTGGGAGGGGCGGGGGGAAACACCGGGGAGCTGTTTTTT
TRBV3-1/TRBV3-2	TRBJ2-7	-	TRBD2	CASSRKLRGLAGEGYEQYF	TGTGCCAGCAGCCGTAAGCTGCGGGGACTAGCGGGAGAAGGATACGAGCAGTACTTC
TRBV10-3	TRBJ1-4	-	-	CAISAQVMGTNEKLFF	TGTGCCATCAGTGCACAGGTGATGGGTACTAATGAAAAACTGTTTTTT
TRBV10-3	TRBJ2-2	once	TRBD1	CATDREDTGELFF	TGTGCTACAGACAGGGAAGACACCGGGGAGCTGTTTTTT
TRBV4-2	TRBJ1-5	-	-	CASSPLGRGVDQPQHF	TGTGCCAGCAGCCCCCTGGGGAGGGGGGTTGATCAGCCCCAGCATTTT
TRBV28	TRBJ1-1	-	-	CASSLYREGNTEAFF	TGTGCCAGCAGTTTATATCGGGAGGGGAACACTGAAGCTTTCTTT
TRBV9	TRBJ2-5	-	TRBD1	CASSFGTVQETQYF	TGTGCCAGCAGCTTCGGGACAGTACAAGAGACCCAGTACTTC
TRBV19	TRBJ2-3	-	-	CASTRRQSRTDTQYF	TGTGCCAGTACCCGGCGGCAGTCTAGGACAGATACGCAGTATTTT
TRBV7-2	TRBJ1-2	-	-	CASSLQVLYGYTF	TGTGCCAGCAGCTTACAGGTGCTCTATGGCTACACCTTC
TRBV3-1/TRBV3-2	TRBJ2-7	-	TRBD2	CASRTSGSSYEQYF	TGTGCCAGCAGGACTAGCGGGAGTTCCTACGAGCAGTACTTC
TRBV19	TRBJ2-3	-	TRBD2	CASSVTSGSSDTQYF	TGTGCCAGTAGTGTTACTAGCGGGAGCTCGGATACGCAGTATTTT
TRBV7-9	TRBJ2-2	-	TRBD1	CASSLWDRGAGELFF	TGTGCCAGCAGCTTGTGGGACAGGGGCGCCGGGGAGCTGTTTTTT
TRBV30	TRBJ2-7	-	TRBD1	CAWNTGAHFSYEQYF	TGTGCCTGGAATACAGGGGCGCACTTCTCCTACGAGCAGTACTTC
TRBV3-1/TRBV3-2	TRBJ2-7	-	TRBD2	CASSSGGYEQYF	TGTGCCAGCAGCTCGGGGGGTTACGAGCAGTACTTC
TRBV19	TRBJ1-5	-	TRBD1	CASSTSQGAHQPQHF	TGTGCCAGTAGTACCTCACAGGGGGCCCATCAGCCCCAGCATTTT
TRBV15	TRBJ2-1	-	-	CATSRVTRGYNEQFF	TGTGCCACCAGCAGAGTAACCAGGGGCTACAATGAGCAGTTCTTC
TRBV15	TRBJ2-1	once	-	CATSRVAPRGNEQFF	TGTGCCACCAGCAGAGTTGCACCGCGGGGAAATGAGCAGTTCTTC
TRBV7-9	TRBJ1-1	once	-	CASSFNNVADTEAFF	TGTGCCAGCAGCTTTAATAACGTGGCGGACACTGAAGCTTTCTTT
TRBV9	TRBJ2-7	-	TRBD2	CASSEGSGSYEQYF	TGTGCCAGCAGCGAGGGTAGCGGGAGCTACGAGCAGTACTTC
TRBV28	TRBJ1-5	-	-	CASSPAGGGQPQHF	TGTGCCAGCAGTCCGGCGGGGGGGGGTCAGCCCCAGCATTTT
TRBV11-3	TRBJ2-1	-	TRBD2	CASSFRLAGSNEQFF	TGTGCCAGCAGCTTTAGACTAGCCGGAAGCAATGAGCAGTTCTTC
TRBV6-6	TRBJ2-5	-	-	CAATAQETQYF	TGTGCGGCGACAGCACAAGAGACCCAGTACTTC
TRBV7-9	TRBJ1-4	-	-	CASSLGAPGSEKLFF	TGTGCCAGCAGCTTAGGGGCTCCGGGAAGTGAAAAACTGTTTTTT
TRBV5-1	TRBJ2-1	few	TRBD1	CASRSGTGVVNEQFF	TGCGCCAGCAGATCCGGGACAGGGGTGGTTAATGAGCAGTTCTTC
TRBV30	TRBJ1-3	-	TRBD1	CARRVRTGTGGNTIYF	TGTGCCCGGCGGGTGAGAACCGGGACAGGAGGAAACACCATATATTTT
TRBV7-9	TRBJ1-1	-	-	CASSLVQDNTEAFF	TGTGCCAGCAGCTTAGTACAGGACAACACTGAAGCTTTCTTT